The 5 T cell receptor beta chains in this list originate from one sample, sequenced in a study of patients and donors after allogeneic stem cell transplantation. TCRdb reanalysed the RT-PCR reads using MiXCR and keeps one entry per CDR3 protein. Of tens of thousands of distinct CDR3 sequences in the sample, around 27% were seen once. The sequencing input was blood, either unsorted or a sorted T cell fraction (not recorded which). The receptors here all came from a human donor who was either an allogeneic HSCT recipient or a stem cell or donor lymphocyte infusion donor (not recorded which). It is not recorded whose cells these are; they may come from a transplant donor.

This clonotype was counted between two and nine times. CDR3 loop: CASSLTGRINQPQHF. DNA of the CDR3: TGTGCCAGCAGCTTAACCGGACGGATTAATCAGCCCCAGCATTTT. This sequence joins TRBV7-2 and TRBJ1-5, with D uncertain. CDR3 length: 15 amino acids. V shed 2 bases and J shed 4 bases, with 12 bases lying between them. Germline-derived CDR1 and CDR2 are SGHTA and FQGNSA.

The CDR3 DNA follows: TGTGCCACCAGCAGCCCGGGACTAGCGGGTTTCCTGAGCTCCTACAATGAGCAGTTCTTC. Amino acid sequence: CATSSPGLAGFLSSYNEQFF. The chain carries TRBV15 and TRBJ2-1, with 12 bases fitting TRBD2. From germline, CDR1 is LNHNV and CDR2 YYDKDF (reference sequence). V shed 3 bases and J 0 bases; nucleotides not matched to a gene: 12. This CDR3 has 20 residues.

This clonotype was seen ten or more times. The rearrangement links TRBV7-9 to TRBJ2-7, with a weak D call TRBD1 (6 bases). V was trimmed by 10 bases and J by 3 bases, leaving 10 bases between them. From germline, CDR1 is SEHNR and CDR2 FQNEAQ (reference sequence). This CDR3 spans 11 amino acids. In nucleotides, the CDR3 is TGTGCCATCTTGACAGGCTACGAGCAGTACTTC. It codes for CAILTGYEQYF.

The gene calls are TRBV5-1 and TRBJ1-2; D uncertain. Trimming took 4 bases from V and 0 from J, leaving 7 bases between them. The CDR3 runs 13 residues. Germline-derived CDR1 and CDR2 are SGHRS and YFSETQ. CDR3 residues: CASSPSTNYGYTF. CDR3 in DNA: TGCGCCAGCAGCCCATCAACTAACTATGGCTACACCTTC.

There are many counts of this clonotype. The chain carries TRBV5-1 and TRBJ2-7; D remains ambiguous. Trimming pared 0 bases from V and 0 bases from J, leaving 7 bases between. The CDR3 loop spans 14 amino acids. Germline lookup yields CDR1 SGHRS and CDR2 YFSETQ. CDR3 sequence: CASSLGPGSYEQYF. The CDR3 bases are TGCGCCAGCAGCTTGGGACCGGGCTCCTACGAGCAGTACTTC.